This T cell receptor (beta chain) was identified during a study of shared clonotypes between healthy human individuals. This table comes from immunoSEQ multiplex PCR, and its TCRdb copy is limited to in-frame clones, with some not included. The sample shows roughly 1 million clones, around four fifths of them seen only once. CDR1 is MGHRA and CDR2 is YSYEKL in the germline V gene. CDR3 length: 14 amino acids. V gave up 3 bases and J gave up 5 bases; unmatched junction bases: 7. The sequencing input was memory CD4+ T cells sorted from blood. The subset: CD45RA-negative fraction. The rearrangement links TRBV4-1 to TRBJ2-7; 7 nucleotides match TRBD2. This receptor was obtained from a man between 18 and 29 years old in good health. The CDR3 coding sequence is TGCGCCAGCAGCCAGACTAGCATCCCCCACGAGCAGTACTTC. Amino acid sequence: CASSQTSIPHEQYF.